The entry below describes one T cell receptor (beta chain). This entry comes from a study of OX40 agonist ivuxolimab in advanced cancers. About the study: Ivuxolimab is a fully human IgG2 antibody that activates OX40 (CD134).

Trimming stripped 4 bases from V and 7 bases from J, with 17 bases between. The germline V gene encodes CDR1 MNHNS and CDR2 SASEGT. This CDR3 region has 14 residues. Sequenced by immunoSEQ multiplex PCR; TCRdb stores in-frame clones only, minus some. The sample lists approximately 37,000 clones, approximately 80% seen once, with about 20% in the top ten. The sequencing used CD4+ or CD8+ T cells sorted from blood, collected in a trial of the OX40 agonist ivuxolimab. This receptor was identified in an adult with an advanced solid tumor such as melanoma, head and neck, liver or kidney cancer. The chain employs TRBV6-1 and TRBJ2-7, with D possibly TRBD2 on 6 matching bases. This CDR3 reads CASSGSSEPEEQYF. CDR3 DNA: TGTGCCAGCAGTGGGTCTAGCGAGCCGGAAGAGCAGTACTTC.